These T cell receptor beta chains were read from a single sample in a study of blood T cell repertoires in COVID-19. Generated by immunoSEQ multiplex PCR, the TCRdb table keeps only in-frame clones and is missing some. Of approximately 230,000 clones in the sample, roughly four fifths were seen once. Sequencing was performed on PBMCs or T cells enriched from blood (not recorded which). The source of these receptors is a man aged 40-50 years who had recovered from COVID-19. The CDR3 runs from the conserved cysteine through the conserved F or W. The D gene is left open where the match is weak. Clone size, where shown, is once, few, many, or a class for clones that have expanded.

v_call: TRBV19
clone_size: NA
d_call: NA
j_call: TRBJ1-5
cdr3_length: 15
cdr3_aa: CASSIGGRYNQPQHF
cdr3_nt: TGTGCCAGTAGTATAGGAGGCCGCTACAATCAGCCCCAGCATTTT

v_call: TRBV19
clone_size: NA
d_call: NA
j_call: TRBJ1-5
cdr3_length: 12
cdr3_aa: CASQQGYQPQHF
cdr3_nt: TGTGCCAGTCAACAGGGATATCAGCCCCAGCATTTT

v_call: TRBV29-1
clone_size: NA
d_call: NA
j_call: TRBJ2-3
cdr3_length: 13
cdr3_aa: CSGRDSAAGTQYF
cdr3_nt: TGCAGCGGCCGGGACTCCGCGGCCGGTACGCAGTATTTT

v_call: TRBV29-1
clone_size: NA
d_call: NA
j_call: TRBJ1-2
cdr3_length: 16
cdr3_aa: CSVVLLKGGAYYGYTF
cdr3_nt: TGCAGCGTTGTGCTCCTTAAGGGGGGGGCCTACTATGGCTACACCTTC

v_call: TRBV4-2
clone_size: NA
d_call: NA
j_call: TRBJ2-7
cdr3_length: 15
cdr3_aa: CASSQGGAAPYEQYF
cdr3_nt: TGTGCCAGCAGCCAAGGAGGAGCGGCCCCCTACGAGCAGTACTTC

v_call: TRBV10-3
clone_size: NA
d_call: TRBD2
j_call: TRBJ2-5
cdr3_length: 13
cdr3_aa: CAIGGVAPPTQYF
cdr3_nt: TGTGCCATCGGGGGGGTAGCCCCGCCAACCCAGTACTTC

v_call: TRBV28
clone_size: NA
d_call: NA
j_call: TRBJ2-7
cdr3_length: 13
cdr3_aa: CASSSIQPYEQYF
cdr3_nt: TGTGCCAGCAGTTCAATACAGCCCTACGAGCAGTACTTC

v_call: TRBV28
clone_size: few
d_call: TRBD1
j_call: TRBJ2-7
cdr3_length: 15
cdr3_aa: CASSTATGPSYEQYF
cdr3_nt: TGTGCCAGCAGTACAGCGACAGGGCCCTCCTACGAGCAGTACTTC

v_call: TRBV11-3
clone_size: NA
d_call: TRBD2
j_call: TRBJ2-7
cdr3_length: 15
cdr3_aa: CASSPGLAGGDEQYF
cdr3_nt: TGTGCCAGCAGCCCAGGACTAGCGGGAGGGGACGAGCAGTACTTC

v_call: TRBV7-8
clone_size: NA
d_call: TRBD1
j_call: TRBJ2-1
cdr3_length: 15
cdr3_aa: CASSSPWTGRNEQFF
cdr3_nt: TGTGCCAGCAGCTCTCCTTGGACAGGACGCAATGAGCAGTTCTTC

v_call: TRBV2
clone_size: NA
d_call: NA
j_call: TRBJ2-1
cdr3_length: 16
cdr3_aa: CASSEQGGLAYNEQFF
cdr3_nt: TGTGCCAGCAGTGAACAGGGGGGCCTAGCCTACAATGAGCAGTTCTTC

v_call: TRBV21-1
clone_size: NA
d_call: NA
j_call: TRBJ2-1
cdr3_length: 15
cdr3_aa: CASSPSRSSYNEQFF
cdr3_nt: TGTGCCAGCAGCCCTAGCCGGAGCTCCTACAATGAGCAGTTCTTC

v_call: TRBV4-3
clone_size: NA
d_call: TRBD1
j_call: TRBJ1-1
cdr3_length: 16
cdr3_aa: CASSQYSTGVDTEAFF
cdr3_nt: TGCGCCAGCAGCCAGTATTCTACAGGGGTGGACACTGAAGCTTTCTTT

v_call: TRBV5-4
clone_size: NA
d_call: NA
j_call: TRBJ2-2
cdr3_length: 16
cdr3_aa: CASSLEAAIGAGELFF
cdr3_nt: TGTGCCAGCAGCTTGGAAGCGGCAATCGGTGCCGGGGAGCTGTTTTTT

v_call: TRBV28
clone_size: NA
d_call: TRBD2
j_call: TRBJ2-5
cdr3_length: 13
cdr3_aa: CASSSRRGETQYF
cdr3_nt: TGTGCCAGCAGTTCTAGGCGGGGGGAGACCCAGTACTTC

v_call: TRBV5-6
clone_size: few
d_call: NA
j_call: TRBJ1-5
cdr3_length: 14
cdr3_aa: CASSLTGREQPQHF
cdr3_nt: TGTGCCAGCAGCTTGACAGGGAGAGAGCAGCCCCAGCATTTT

v_call: TRBV7-9
clone_size: few
d_call: NA
j_call: TRBJ2-7
cdr3_length: 15
cdr3_aa: CASSRATGTGNEQYF
cdr3_nt: TGTGCCAGCAGCCGAGCCACCGGAACAGGGAACGAGCAGTACTTC

v_call: TRBV7-2
clone_size: NA
d_call: TRBD2
j_call: TRBJ2-7
cdr3_length: 15
cdr3_aa: CASSFELAGFYEQYF
cdr3_nt: TGTGCCAGCAGCTTCGAACTAGCGGGCTTCTACGAGCAGTACTTC

v_call: TRBV27
clone_size: NA
d_call: TRBD2
j_call: TRBJ2-3
cdr3_length: 15
cdr3_aa: CASSFFGLASDTQYF
cdr3_nt: TGTGCCAGCAGTTTTTTTGGACTAGCGTCAGATACGCAGTATTTT

v_call: TRBV3-1/TRBV3-2
clone_size: NA
d_call: TRBD2
j_call: TRBJ2-1
cdr3_length: 15
cdr3_aa: CASSSPTAGGNEQFF
cdr3_nt: TGTGCCAGCAGTTCCCCGACAGCGGGAGGCAATGAGCAGTTCTTC

v_call: TRBV28
clone_size: NA
d_call: NA
j_call: TRBJ1-6
cdr3_length: 14
cdr3_aa: CASSLPGEWSPLHF
cdr3_nt: TGTGCCAGCAGTTTACCAGGGGAGTGGTCACCCCTCCACTTT

v_call: TRBV7-3
clone_size: NA
d_call: TRBD2
j_call: TRBJ2-1
cdr3_length: 16
cdr3_aa: CASSLGGTSGNNEQFF
cdr3_nt: TGTGCCAGCAGCTTAGGCGGGACTAGCGGTAACAATGAGCAGTTCTTC

v_call: TRBV6-5
clone_size: NA
d_call: TRBD1
j_call: TRBJ1-2
cdr3_length: 15
cdr3_aa: CASRDTGGRDYGYTF
cdr3_nt: TGTGCCAGCAGGGATACAGGGGGTCGGGACTATGGCTACACCTTC

v_call: TRBV7-9
clone_size: NA
d_call: NA
j_call: TRBJ2-3
cdr3_length: 14
cdr3_aa: CASSYRQGTDTQYF
cdr3_nt: TGTGCCAGCAGCTACAGACAGGGCACAGATACGCAGTATTTT

v_call: TRBV27
clone_size: NA
d_call: TRBD2
j_call: TRBJ2-5
cdr3_length: 14
cdr3_aa: CASRGGRRGETQYF
cdr3_nt: TGTGCCAGCAGGGGCGGGAGGAGAGGAGAGACCCAGTACTTC

v_call: TRBV3-1/TRBV3-2
clone_size: NA
d_call: TRBD2
j_call: TRBJ2-5
cdr3_length: 16
cdr3_aa: CASSRWTSGSQETQYF
cdr3_nt: TGTGCCAGCAGCCGTTGGACTAGCGGTTCCCAAGAGACCCAGTACTTC

v_call: TRBV4-1
clone_size: NA
d_call: TRBD2
j_call: TRBJ2-1
cdr3_length: 14
cdr3_aa: CASSHLSGRDEQFF
cdr3_nt: TGCGCCAGCAGCCACCTTAGCGGGAGGGATGAGCAGTTCTTC

v_call: TRBV30
clone_size: few
d_call: NA
j_call: TRBJ2-1
cdr3_length: 13
cdr3_aa: CAWSVGGPNEQFF
cdr3_nt: TGTGCCTGGAGTGTAGGAGGGCCCAATGAGCAGTTCTTC

v_call: TRBV7-2
clone_size: NA
d_call: NA
j_call: TRBJ2-1
cdr3_length: 14
cdr3_aa: CASSLRDINNEQFF
cdr3_nt: TGTGCCAGCAGCCTCCGGGACATCAACAATGAGCAGTTCTTC

v_call: TRBV2
clone_size: NA
d_call: NA
j_call: TRBJ1-2
cdr3_length: 13
cdr3_aa: CASSEYRNYGYTF
cdr3_nt: TGTGCCAGCAGTGAGTACAGGAACTATGGCTACACCTTC

v_call: TRBV28
clone_size: NA
d_call: TRBD1
j_call: TRBJ1-1
cdr3_length: 14
cdr3_aa: CASRGDRGRTEAFF
cdr3_nt: TGTGCCAGCAGGGGGGACAGGGGGCGTACTGAAGCTTTCTTT

v_call: TRBV28
clone_size: few
d_call: NA
j_call: TRBJ1-1
cdr3_length: 15
cdr3_aa: CASSTGGEGDTEAFF
cdr3_nt: TGTGCCAGCAGTACCGGGGGAGAAGGGGACACTGAAGCTTTCTTT

v_call: TRBV19
clone_size: NA
d_call: TRBD1
j_call: TRBJ1-1
cdr3_length: 15
cdr3_aa: CASSIGGTEDTEAFF
cdr3_nt: TGTGCCAGTAGTATAGGAGGGACAGAAGACACTGAAGCTTTCTTT

v_call: TRBV10-2
clone_size: NA
d_call: NA
j_call: TRBJ2-1
cdr3_length: 15
cdr3_aa: CASSAWAGKGNEQFF
cdr3_nt: TGCGCCAGCAGTGCATGGGCGGGAAAGGGAAATGAGCAGTTCTTC

v_call: TRBV7-2
clone_size: NA
d_call: NA
j_call: TRBJ1-1
cdr3_length: 15
cdr3_aa: CASSPISVRNTEAFF
cdr3_nt: TGTGCCAGCAGCCCTATTTCGGTAAGGAACACTGAAGCTTTCTTT

v_call: TRBV28
clone_size: NA
d_call: TRBD2
j_call: TRBJ2-7
cdr3_length: 14
cdr3_aa: CASTVSGSVYEQYF
cdr3_nt: TGTGCCAGCACCGTTAGCGGGAGTGTCTACGAGCAGTACTTC

v_call: TRBV29-1
clone_size: NA
d_call: TRBD1
j_call: TRBJ2-3
cdr3_length: 17
cdr3_aa: CSVEGQSGTGVTDTQYF
cdr3_nt: TGCAGCGTTGAAGGTCAATCCGGGACAGGGGTCACAGATACGCAGTATTTT

v_call: TRBV5-1
clone_size: NA
d_call: NA
j_call: TRBJ1-6
cdr3_length: 14
cdr3_aa: CASSLEQAGSPLHF
cdr3_nt: TGCGCCAGCAGCTTGGAACAGGCGGGATCACCCCTCCACTTT

v_call: TRBV5-4
clone_size: NA
d_call: NA
j_call: TRBJ1-3
cdr3_length: 15
cdr3_aa: CASSLAAGAGNTIYF
cdr3_nt: TGTGCCAGCAGCTTGGCCGCGGGCGCTGGAAACACCATATATTTT

v_call: TRBV28
clone_size: NA
d_call: TRBD2
j_call: TRBJ2-7
cdr3_length: 13
cdr3_aa: CASSSSGRSEQYF
cdr3_nt: TGTGCCAGCAGTTCCAGCGGGAGGTCCGAGCAGTACTTC

v_call: TRBV5-1
clone_size: NA
d_call: NA
j_call: TRBJ1-1
cdr3_length: 15
cdr3_aa: CASSSDTYRNTEAFF
cdr3_nt: TGCGCCAGCAGCTCGGATACCTACAGAAACACTGAAGCTTTCTTT

v_call: TRBV6-5
clone_size: NA
d_call: NA
j_call: TRBJ2-5
cdr3_length: 13
cdr3_aa: CASRDTHAGTQYF
cdr3_nt: TGTGCCAGCAGAGACACTCATGCGGGGACCCAGTACTTC

v_call: TRBV4-1
clone_size: NA
d_call: TRBD2
j_call: TRBJ2-1
cdr3_length: 20
cdr3_aa: CASSQPPGGKLAGGSKGQFF
cdr3_nt: TGCGCCAGCAGCCAACCTCCCGGGGGGAAACTAGCGGGAGGGTCAAAAGGCCAGTTCTTC

v_call: TRBV2
clone_size: NA
d_call: NA
j_call: TRBJ1-3
cdr3_length: 15
cdr3_aa: CASSSDRLLGNTIYF
cdr3_nt: TGTGCCAGCAGTTCGGACAGATTACTAGGAAACACCATATATTTT

v_call: TRBV28
clone_size: once
d_call: TRBD1
j_call: TRBJ1-2
cdr3_length: 13
cdr3_aa: CASSRDRVSGYTF
cdr3_nt: TGTGCCAGCAGCCGAGACAGGGTCTCTGGCTACACCTTC

v_call: TRBV9
clone_size: few
d_call: NA
j_call: TRBJ2-2
cdr3_length: 15
cdr3_aa: CASSVSHQGTGELFF
cdr3_nt: TGTGCCAGCAGCGTATCCCATCAGGGGACCGGGGAGCTGTTTTTT

v_call: TRBV30
clone_size: NA
d_call: NA
j_call: TRBJ1-4
cdr3_length: 16
cdr3_aa: CAWGTGSSATNEKLFF
cdr3_nt: TGTGCCTGGGGTACAGGGTCAAGTGCAACTAATGAAAAACTGTTTTTT

v_call: TRBV11-2
clone_size: once
d_call: NA
j_call: TRBJ2-5
cdr3_length: 15
cdr3_aa: CASSSPPRGLETQYF
cdr3_nt: TGTGCCAGCAGCTCCCCACCTAGGGGCTTGGAGACCCAGTACTTC

v_call: TRBV5-1
clone_size: NA
d_call: TRBD1
j_call: TRBJ1-1
cdr3_length: 14
cdr3_aa: CASSLRTGNTEAFF
cdr3_nt: TGCGCCAGCAGCTTGAGGACAGGAAACACTGAAGCTTTCTTT

v_call: TRBV19
clone_size: NA
d_call: NA
j_call: TRBJ2-3
cdr3_length: 14
cdr3_aa: CASSIRTQGDTQYF
cdr3_nt: TGTGCCAGTAGTATAAGGACTCAAGGAGATACGCAGTATTTT

v_call: TRBV15
clone_size: NA
d_call: NA
j_call: TRBJ1-1
cdr3_length: 14
cdr3_aa: CATSRDRSGAGAFF
cdr3_nt: TGTGCCACCAGCAGAGATCGTTCAGGGGCTGGAGCTTTCTTT